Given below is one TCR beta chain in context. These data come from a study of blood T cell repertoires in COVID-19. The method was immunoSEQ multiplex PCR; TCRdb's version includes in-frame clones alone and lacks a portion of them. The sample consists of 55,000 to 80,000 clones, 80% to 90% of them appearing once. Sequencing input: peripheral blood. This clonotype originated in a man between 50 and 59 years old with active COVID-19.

CDR3 DNA sequence: TGTGCCACCAGTGATCCCGGACTAGCGGGAGTGGAGACCCAGTACTTC. Protein sequence: CATSDPGLAGVETQYF. The chain combines TRBV24-1 with TRBJ2-5; TRBD2 matches 13 bases. The CDR3 length is 16 residues. Germline lookup yields CDR1 KGHDR and CDR2 SFDVKD. J lost 5 bases, V lost 3 bases, and 5 bases had no gene match.